This TCR beta chain was sequenced for a study of beta chain features in type 1 diabetes. General study results and limits: Naive, central memory and Treg TCRB repertoires appeared more alike in patients than in healthy donors.

CDR1 and CDR2 (germline): ENHRY, SYGVKD. Trimming took off 10 bases at V and 5 bases at J, with 7 bases between the two ends. The CDR3 is made up of 10 amino acids. cDNA synthesis used the whole RNA isolate, giving expressed TCRB sequences. Profiling relied on immunoSEQ multiplex PCR, and the TCRdb table lists in-frame clones only, not all of them. This sample yields under 950,000 clones, of which roughly a sixth are seen a single time; around 0.02% belongs to the top ten. CD4+ naive, central memory, regulatory and stem cell-like memory subsets were isolated by sorting on CD45RO/CCR7/CD25/CD127/CD95/CD27. Each of the sorted populations had a purity greater than 95%. On this clone itself: As yet, its antigen is unknown.

The material sequenced was naive CD4+ T cells from blood. The TCR comes from a young woman in good health. J is TRBJ2-3 and V is TRBV10-3; D not resolved. The CDR3 DNA reads as TGTGCCAGCTGGGGAGATACGCAGTATTTT. Translated, it gives CASWGDTQYF.